This is a list of T cell receptor beta chains from one sample in a study of cytomegalovirus exposure and HLA in healthy donors. TCRdb's table, derived via immunoSEQ multiplex PCR, lists solely in-frame clones and lacks some. The sample shows around 58,000 clones, over 55% of them seen only once. Sample: PBMCs. The receptors here all came from a man aged 40-49 years in good health and CMV-seropositive. The CDR3 runs from the conserved cysteine through the conserved F or W. The D gene is left open where the match is weak. Only some rows state a clone size, as once, few, many or a class for expanded clones.

V	size	J	D	CDR3	DNA
TRBV27	-	TRBJ1-2	-	CASSLSIGGYGYTF	TGTGCCAGCAGTTTATCGATTGGCGGGTATGGCTACACCTTC
TRBV4-1	few	TRBJ2-6	-	CASSLDSSGANVLTF	TGCGCCAGCAGCCTAGACAGCTCTGGGGCCAACGTCCTGACTTTC
TRBV11-2	-	TRBJ1-6	-	CASTLTSGGNSPLHF	TGTGCCAGCACCCTGACGTCAGGAGGGAATTCACCCCTCCACTTT
TRBV7-3	once	TRBJ1-2	TRBD1	CASSLGDRSNYGYTF	TGTGCCAGCAGCTTGGGGGACAGGTCCAACTATGGCTACACCTTC
TRBV5-6	-	TRBJ2-7	-	CASSPPSRGRSTYEQYF	TGTGCCAGCAGCCCTCCGTCGCGGGGCCGTTCGACTTACGAGCAGTACTTC
TRBV19	few	TRBJ2-7	-	CASSIAVSYEQYF	TGTGCCAGTAGTATAGCCGTCTCCTACGAGCAGTACTTC
TRBV5-6	-	TRBJ1-5	-	CASSSDRNQPQHF	TGTGCCAGCAGCTCCGACAGGAATCAGCCCCAGCATTTT
TRBV5-1	-	TRBJ2-2	TRBD2	CASSRTSGGSGELFF	TGCGCCAGCAGCAGGACTAGCGGGGGGTCCGGGGAGCTGTTTTTT
TRBV4-1	-	TRBJ2-7	-	CASSTKGGYEQYF	TGCGCCAGCAGCACAAAGGGGGGGTACGAGCAGTACTTC
TRBV9	-	TRBJ2-2	-	CASSWESVTGELFF	TGTGCCAGCAGCTGGGAGTCGGTCACCGGGGAGCTGTTTTTT